This T cell receptor (beta chain) was sequenced during a study of blood T cell repertoires in COVID-19. As for the study in general: Some COVID-19 samples were acute and others convalescent; all came from the United States, Italy and Spain. T cells, B-cell-depleted T cells, or PBMCs provided the cDNA or gDNA that served as material.

Original analysis: Amplification from reference gene primers served as the basis for estimated nucleated cell counts. Here immunoSEQ multiplex PCR was the method, and the copy in TCRdb shows in-frame clones only, minus some. V and J calls plus clone size are reproduced from that table; the DNA served to infer D and trimming. The sample has 200,000 to 250,000 clones, around 80% seen once. The V and J ends lost 2 bases and 8 bases respectively, with 5 bases between them. The germline CDR1 and CDR2 sequences are SGHTS and YDEGEE. The CDR3 spans 11 residues. Sample: peripheral blood. The chain employs TRBV5-8 and TRBJ2-1; D is undetermined. The receptor comes from a woman older than 75 with active or convalescent COVID-19. CDR3 coding DNA: TGTGCCAGCAGCTTCCCCTATGAGCAGTTCTTC. Translation gives CASSFPYEQFF.